These T cell receptor beta chains were read from a single sample in a study of cytomegalovirus exposure and HLA in healthy donors. Sequencing used immunoSEQ multiplex PCR; TCRdb keeps in-frame clones, though not all of them. The sample gives more than 45,000 clones, 77% of which show up once; around 2.9% is in the top ten. The sample taken for sequencing was PBMCs. Receptors were obtained from a woman aged 40 to 50 in good health and CMV-seropositive. CDR3s include the opening cysteine and the closing phenylalanine or tryptophan. Each record gives: V gene, D gene, J gene, clone size, CDR3 protein. A D gene is named only where the DNA matches it firmly. Rows give clone size only sometimes, using once, few, many, or a class for an expanded clone.

>TRBV28|NA|TRBJ1-5|NA
CASSTGLGGVGNQPQHF
>TRBV29-1|TRBD2|TRBJ2-3|NA
CSVGTSGTDTQYF
>TRBV6-5|TRBD1|TRBJ2-7|few
CASNPGGSSYEQYF
>TRBV9|TRBD1|TRBJ1-5|NA
CASSKQGTNQPQHF
>TRBV6-4|TRBD2|TRBJ2-1|NA
CASSVAGGRNEQFF
>TRBV6-7|NA|TRBJ1-1|NA
CASVSRRDTEAFF
>TRBV5-1|TRBD1|TRBJ1-2|NA
CASSGLQGNYGYTF
>TRBV2|NA|TRBJ1-1|few
CASSSGGNTEAFF
>TRBV7-2|TRBD2|TRBJ2-7|NA
CASSNGGSSYEQYF
>TRBV15|NA|TRBJ2-5|NA
CATSREPGQGETQYF
>TRBV7-9|NA|TRBJ1-1|NA
CASRQLTGKAFF
>TRBV5-6|NA|TRBJ2-2|NA
CASRLGGGSGTGELFF
>TRBV5-1|NA|TRBJ2-3|NA
CASRRAERTDTQYF
>TRBV5-1|TRBD1|TRBJ1-2|NA
CASSGPGQGEGYTF
>TRBV18|TRBD1|TRBJ1-1|NA
CASSPRGTGVTEAFF
>TRBV9|TRBD2|TRBJ2-3|NA
CASSGGLAGTDTQYF
>TRBV9|TRBD1|TRBJ2-3|NA
CASSVGTGITDTQYF
>TRBV7-2|NA|TRBJ2-5|NA
CASSFQGFQETQYF
>TRBV19|NA|TRBJ1-1|few
CASSDAGRGGAFF
>TRBV5-1|TRBD1|TRBJ1-2|NA
CASSWRTGDGYTF
>TRBV7-2|TRBD2|TRBJ2-3|NA
CASSLRGGQGDTQYF
>TRBV2|NA|TRBJ1-5|NA
CASSLGVQPQHF
>TRBV11-2|NA|TRBJ2-1|NA
CASSYRGVRDNEQFF
>TRBV5-8|NA|TRBJ2-4|NA
CASSLEGQLVAKNIQYF
>TRBV7-6|TRBD1|TRBJ2-1|NA
CASSPNLQGASNEQFF
>TRBV5-1|NA|TRBJ1-3|NA
CASSAPAGSGGENTIYF
>TRBV6-1|NA|TRBJ1-5|NA
CASSEAPGGGNQPQHF
>TRBV2|TRBD2|TRBJ2-3|NA
CASSVRRGGSGGNTQYF
>TRBV7-4|NA|TRBJ2-1|NA
CASSLAVVKNFF
>TRBV2|NA|TRBJ2-5|NA
CATRASGGETQYF
>TRBV2|NA|TRBJ2-5|NA
CASSELTAAETQYF
>TRBV30|NA|TRBJ2-7|NA
CAWRGQGVSYEQYF
>TRBV10-3|TRBD2|TRBJ2-1|once
CAILSGGNEQFF
>TRBV25-1|NA|TRBJ2-5|NA
CASSELSYETQYF
>TRBV18|NA|TRBJ2-2|NA
CASSPLSGTGELFF
>TRBV7-8|NA|TRBJ1-2|NA
CASSLARLPPHNYGYTF